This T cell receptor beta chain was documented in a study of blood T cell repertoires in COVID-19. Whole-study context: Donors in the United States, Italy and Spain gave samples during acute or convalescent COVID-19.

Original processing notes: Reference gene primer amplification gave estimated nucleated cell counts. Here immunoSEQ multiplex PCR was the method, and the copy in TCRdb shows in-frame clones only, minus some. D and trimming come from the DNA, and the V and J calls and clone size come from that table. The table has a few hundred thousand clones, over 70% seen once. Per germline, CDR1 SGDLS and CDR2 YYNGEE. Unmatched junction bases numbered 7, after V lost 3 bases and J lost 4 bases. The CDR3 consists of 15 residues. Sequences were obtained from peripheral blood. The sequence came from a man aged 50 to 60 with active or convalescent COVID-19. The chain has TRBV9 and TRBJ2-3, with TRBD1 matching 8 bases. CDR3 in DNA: TGTGCCAGCAGCGCTGACAGGGGTGGGGCAGATACGCAGTATTTT. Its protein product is CASSADRGGADTQYF.